This T cell receptor (beta chain) was sequenced in a study of blood T cells in healthy people across ages. As for the study in general: The capture of about one barcoded beta molecule per two T cells was achieved by template switching.

CDR3 length equals 18 residues. A second PCR, run for about 7 to 11 cycles, used a sample-barcoded 5' primer plus a J-beta primer mix. TCRdb reprocessed the 5' RACE reads with MiXCR, giving one entry per CDR3 protein. Of about a million distinct CDR3 sequences in the sample, around two fifths were seen once. Drawn from each donor were ten milliliters of peripheral blood. Study results and limitations: Researchers deemed the diversity estimates from one million T cells underestimates.

To note about this clonotype: Antigen unknown.

The source of this sequence is a man aged 18 to 35 in good health. Source material: blood. The chain recombines TRBV21-1 with TRBJ2-6; TRBD1, the D gene given by the table, was not confirmed from the DNA. TRBV21-1 constitutes a pseudogene. CDR3 nucleotide sequence: TGTGCCAGCAGCAAAATCGACAGGGGACGCTCTGGGGCCAACGTCCTGACTTTC. It encodes CASSKIDRGRSGANVLTF.